These 12 T cell receptor beta chains were all obtained from the same sample, sequenced in a study of CD8+ T cells in alopecia areata. Markers used for sorting pooled cutaneous lymph node cells were CD4, CD8alpha, NKG2D, NKG2ACE and others. Following extraction, RNA underwent reverse transcription to cDNA, which served as the sequencing template. The data were produced by immunoSEQ multiplex PCR, yet TCRdb's version contains in-frame clones alone and is incomplete. This sample comprises 250,000 or so clones, none seen once only. Material for sequencing was CD4+ T cells sorted from a lymph node. These receptors all stem from a C3H/HeJ mouse with alopecia areata. The MHC haplotype of this mouse line is H2-k.

A remark on this clone: Any gene name here is a mouse gene name. The read terminates 4 residues ahead of where the CDR3 ends, so the germline J gene completes it. The chain employs TRBV13-2 and TRBJ2-1; 9 nucleotides match TRBD2. The CDR3 contains 13 residues. Per germline, CDR1 NNHNN and CDR2 SYGAGS (reference sequence). With V trimmed by 5 bases and J by 5 bases, 2 bases remained unmatched. CDR3 DNA (partial): TGTGCCAGCGGACTGGGGGGAGATGCT. It is translated as CASGLGGDA. The full-length CDR3 reads as CASGLGGDAEQFF.

This clone was counted between two and nine times. Mouse names are used for the genes. The CDR3 DNA, read in part, is TGTGCCAGCAGCCACACCCTTGCAGAA. Protein product: CASSHTLAE. The full CDR3 protein reads CASSHTLAETLYF. The V gene is TRBV5, the J gene TRBJ2-3, with no clear D. The CDR3 end falls 4 residues outside the read, so it is completed with the germline J gene. The CDR3 extends over 13 amino acids. V lost 3 bases to trimming and J lost 2 bases, with 6 bases between them. Germline CDR1 reads LGHNA; CDR2 reads YNLKQL (reference sequence).

In this sample, this clone turned up a few times. These gene names are mouse names. Coverage ceases 4 residues before the CDR3 finishes, and the germline J gene fills in the end. The chain links TRBV13-2 to TRBJ2-7; 9 positions match TRBD2. This CDR3 has 13 residues. Germline V gene lookup returns CDR1 NNHNN and CDR2 SYGAGS (reference sequence). The CDR3 is CASGALGGYEQYF. Incomplete CDR3 DNA: TGTGCCAGCGGTGCACTGGGGGGTTAT.

Comment on this clone: Mouse gene names and germline throughout. The read is 4 residues too short to cover the CDR3 end, so that end is filled in from the germline J gene. The J gene is TRBJ2-3, the V gene TRBV1; D is perhaps TRBD1 (6 bases). The CDR3 extends over 13 amino acids. Germline-derived CDR1 and CDR2 are NSQYPW and LRSPGD (reference sequence). This chain's CDR3 is CTCSAEGGETLYF. The CDR3 DNA, read in part, is TGCACCTGCAGTGCAGAAGGGGGAGAA.

This clone was seen only a few times. The gene symbols are mouse symbols. CDR3 sequence: CASSQLGGAYAEQFF. The covered CDR3 bases are TGTGCCAGCAGCCAACTGGGGGGGGCCTATGCT. The V gene is TRBV5, the J gene TRBJ2-1, with 9 positions matching TRBD2. The read ends 4 residues before the CDR3 terminus; that terminus is restored from the germline J gene. From germline, CDR1 is LGHNA and CDR2 YNLKQL (reference sequence). This CDR3 spans 15 amino acids. V shed 2 bases, J shed 3 bases, and the junction held 2 bases outside the gene matches.

A remark on this clone: The gene names given are mouse names. The CDR3 end falls 4 residues outside the read, so it is completed with the germline J gene. This specimen includes other DNA sequences encoding the same CDR3. The chain joins TRBV1 to TRBJ2-2; 10 bases line up with TRBD1. This CDR3 contains 16 residues. Germline CDR1 and CDR2: NSQYPW and LRSPGD (reference sequence). V was clipped by 1 base and J by 4 bases; unmatched bases: 3. The sequenced CDR3 bases are TGCACCTGCAGTGCAGGACAGGGGGCAACCACCGGG. Its translation is CTCSAGQGATTG. In full, the CDR3 is CTCSAGQGATTGQLYF.

The table lists this clone with a few counts. Genes and germline are mouse. From the germline J gene comes the end of the CDR3, since the read stops 4 residues before it. Other nucleotide sequences in the sample specify the same CDR3. The chain couples TRBV5 to TRBJ1-2; weak D call: TRBD1 (6 bases). Between the trimmed V and J ends, which lost 4 bases and 0 bases, there was a span of 9 bases. The CDR3 contains 14 residues. Germline CDR1 LGHNA, CDR2 YNLKQL (reference sequence). The DNA read from the CDR3 is TGTGCCAGCAGCCCAGGGACATCAAACTCC. It is translated as CASSPGTSNS. The CDR3 reads in full as CASSPGTSNSDYTF.

On this clone itself: Genes and germline are mouse. The observed sequence ends 4 residues before the CDR3 terminus, with the missing tail filled in from the germline J gene. The chain links TRBV13-3 to TRBJ2-7; weak D call: TRBD1 (6 bases). This CDR3 region has 13 residues. Per germline, CDR1 NNHDY and CDR2 SYVADS. CDR3 sequence reads: CASTRQGRYEQYF. CDR3 DNA, as far as it was read: TGTGCCAGCACTCGGCAGGGGAGGTAT.

With regard to this clone: Gene names and germline match the mouse. The read is 4 residues too short to cover the CDR3 end, so that end is filled in from the germline J gene. V and J are TRBV13-3 and TRBJ2-3; TRBD1 aligns across 11 bases. CDR1 and CDR2 from the germline V gene are NNHDY and SYVADS. V dropped 3 bases and J dropped 2; count of bases not matched to a gene: 2. The CDR3 extends over 15 amino acids. The CDR3 sequence: CASSGTGGNAETLYF. The sequenced part of the CDR3 DNA is TGTGCCAGCAGTGGGACAGGGGGCAATGCAGAA.

With regard to this clone: The germline and genes are mouse ones. The read ends 4 residues shy of where the CDR3 ends; the end is completed using the germline J gene. Other DNA sequences in the sample encode the same CDR3. V is TRBV13-1 and J is TRBJ2-1, with D perhaps TRBD1 (6 bases). The CDR3 loop spans 14 amino acids. V gave up 2 bases and J gave up 4 bases, with 10 bases separating them. Germline V gene sequence: CDR1 NSHNY, CDR2 SYGAGN. The CDR3 bases that were read are TGTGCCAGCAGTGACCCGGGACAATATGCT. Protein: CASSDPGQYA. The whole CDR3 protein is CASSDPGQYAEQFF.

Details on this clone: Gene names follow the mouse nomenclature. The read halts 4 residues ahead of the CDR3 end, with the missing end drawn from the germline J gene. The chain combines TRBV14 with TRBJ2-1, with TRBD2 identical over 13 bases. Germline CDR1 SGHDT, CDR2 FRDEAV. The CDR3 is 16 amino acids. Trimming at V came to 2 bases and at J to 6 bases, leaving 5 bases not matched to a gene. CDR3 protein: CASSLGLGGRVAEQFF. The DNA read from the CDR3 is TGTGCCAGCAGTTTAGGACTGGGGGGGCGCGTTGCT.

Notes on this clone: These gene names are mouse names. The observed sequence ends 4 residues before the CDR3 terminus, with the missing tail filled in from the germline J gene. The chain uses TRBV13-1 and TRBJ1-2; the match to TRBD1 covers 7 bases. This CDR3 comprises 15 residues. Germline V gives CDR1 NSHNY, CDR2 SYGAGN. Trimming cost V 5 bases and J 0 bases; bases outside gene matches: 7. The sequenced CDR3 bases are TGTGCCAGCAGCCCTGACAGGGAAGCAAACTCC. Residues: CASSPDREANS. The CDR3 reads in full as CASSPDREANSDYTF.